Each of the 22 T cell receptor beta chains below was sequenced from the same sample in a study of T cells in Graves' hyperthyroidism and ophthalmopathy. The source material, RNA transcripts, was used to amplify TCR beta CDR3 regions. The HTBI primer set drove a first-round RT-PCR of the TCR CDR3. TCRdb re-called the multiplex PCR reads with MiXCR, one entry per CDR3 protein. The table records about 560,000 distinct CDR3 sequences, 14% of them present only once. What was sequenced was blood. The receptors were gathered from a woman in her forties with Graves' hyperthyroidism.

The sample holds a few counts of this clonotype. The chain employs TRBV9 and TRBJ2-3, with TRBD2 identical over 10 bases. From germline, CDR1 is SGDLS and CDR2 YYNGEE. This CDR3 has 17 amino acids. Germline trimming cut 0 bases from V and 3 bases from J; bases unmatched to any gene: 7. The CDR3 loop reads CASSVDQSGRGTDTQYF. The CDR3 DNA sequence: TGTGCCAGCAGCGTAGATCAGAGCGGGAGGGGAACAGATACGCAGTATTTT. The whole variable domain, filled in from reference TRBV9 and TRBJ2-3, reads DSGVTQTPKHLITATGQRVTLRCSPRSGDLSVYWYQQSLDQGLQFLIQYYNGEERAKGNILERFSAQQFPDLHSELNLSSLELGDSALYFCASSVDQSGRGTDTQYFGPGTRLTVL.

This clonotype has at least ten counts. V gene TRBV20-1 combines with J gene TRBJ2-1; TRBD2 matches 10 bases. The CDR3 runs to 17 residues. Germline V gene lookup returns CDR1 DFQATT and CDR2 SNEGSKA (reference sequence). V lost 0 bases, J lost 5 bases, and 10 bases stayed unmatched. DNA of the CDR3: TGCAGTGCTAGAGAGGAGGGGAAAGCGGGAGGGCACAATGAGCAGTTCTTC. It translates to CSAREEGKAGGHNEQFF.

This clonotype has ten or more counts. The chain has TRBV20-1 and TRBJ2-7, with D perhaps matching TRBD1 (5 bases). Germline V CDR1 and CDR2: DFQATT, SNEGSKA (reference sequence). The CDR3 sequence is 14 residues long. V was shortened by 3 bases and J by 5 bases, with 17 bases between the two germline ends. CDR3 in DNA: TGCAGTGCTAGCCGAACTCAGGGTTTACACGAGCAGTACTTC. Its translation: CSASRTQGLHEQYF.

This clonotype was counted many times. This rearrangement joins TRBV4-2 to TRBJ2-2, with D tentatively TRBD1 (5 bases). The V end was cut by 0 bases, the J end by 7 bases, with 12 bases between. The CDR3 is 15 amino acids. Per germline, CDR1 LGHNA and CDR2 YNFKEQ. The CDR3 DNA follows: TGTGCCAGCAGCCAAGATCAGGGTATTGTCGGGGAGCTGTTTTTT. Protein product: CASSQDQGIVGELFF.

Remarks on this clonotype: With a much larger clone just one base away, this may be a read error. This sequence joins TRBV6-2 or TRBV6-3 and TRBJ2-3; D gene unclear. The CDR3 sequence is 14 residues long. Germline V gene sequence: CDR1 MNHEY, CDR2 SVGEGT. V lost 4 bases and J lost 2, with 10 bases in between. CDR3 amino acids: CASSCRQNTDTQYF. CDR3 sequence (DNA): TGTGCCAGCAGTTGCCGGCAGAACACAGATACGCAGTATTTT.

This chain connects TRBV30 to TRBJ1-1; D is perhaps TRBD1 (6 bases). This CDR3 is built from 13 residues. Germline V gene lookup returns CDR1 GTSNPN and CDR2 SVGIG (reference sequence). V lost 3 bases to trimming and J lost 1 base, with 9 bases between them. CDR3 region: CAWRQGGNTEAFF. The CDR3 nucleotides are TGTGCCTGGAGACAGGGAGGGAACACTGAAGCTTTCTTT.

This clonotype was counted a few times. The genes are TRBV20-1 and TRBJ1-1; 9 nucleotides match TRBD1. Germline V CDR1 and CDR2: DFQATT, SNEGSKA (reference sequence). J gave up 0 bases and V 4 bases, and 9 bases lay outside the gene matches. The length of the CDR3 is 16 residues. This CDR3 is CSANLLDRGMNTEAFF. CDR3 coding DNA: TGCAGTGCTAATCTGTTGGACAGGGGCATGAACACTGAAGCTTTCTTT.

This clonotype has at least ten counts. This chain joins TRBV20-1 and TRBJ2-1; 8 bases align to TRBD2. V lost 0 bases and J lost 4; bases outside the gene matches: 5. This CDR3 has 15 residues. CDR1 DFQATT and CDR2 SNEGSKA come from the germline V gene (reference sequence). The CDR3 DNA sequence: TGCAGTGCTAGAGATCGGAGCGGGAGATACAATGAGCAGTTCTTC. This translates into CSARDRSGRYNEQFF.

In its sample, this clonotype was seen many times. The V and J genes are TRBV5-1 and TRBJ2-1; 9 bases agree with TRBD1. The CDR3 contains 15 residues. Germline V gives CDR1 SGHRS, CDR2 YFSETQ. The trim removed 4 bases at V and 5 bases at J, leaving 7 bases unmatched. The CDR3: CASSPPGQGNNEQFF. The DNA of the CDR3 is TGCGCCAGCAGCCCGCCGGGACAGGGTAACAATGAGCAGTTCTTC.

This clonotype was found many times. The chain links TRBV19 to TRBJ1-1; TRBD1 might be the D (5 bases). The V end lost 3 bases, the J end lost 0 bases, and 11 bases lay between the germline ends. Germline assignment: CDR1 LNHDA and CDR2 SQIVND (reference sequence). The CDR3 has 15 residues. CDR3 residues: CASSMVGQMNTEAFF. The CDR3 DNA reads TGTGCCAGTAGTATGGTGGGGCAGATGAACACTGAAGCTTTCTTT.

The chain carries TRBV20-1 and TRBJ2-5; the D gene is possibly TRBD2 (6 bases). From germline, CDR1 is DFQATT and CDR2 SNEGSKA (reference sequence). The V gene lost 1 base and the J gene lost 5 bases, with 14 bases spanning the gap. The CDR3 sequence is 14 residues long. The CDR3 DNA reads as TGCAGTGCTAGAGTGGGGGGACCAAGGGAGACCCAGTACTTC. This gives the protein CSARVGGPRETQYF.

There are a few counts of this clonotype. The V call is TRBV4-1, the J call TRBJ2-3; maybe TRBD2 (5 bases). The germline gives CDR1 MGHRA, CDR2 YSYEKL. CDR3 size: 16 residues. Trimming cost V 1 base and J 5 bases, with 16 bases left between them. The CDR3 bases are TGCGCCAGCAGCCAAGGCGGGCGAGGAGAAGTAGATACGCAGTATTTT. Translation: CASSQGGRGEVDTQYF.

This clonotype showed up many times. J is TRBJ2-7 and V is TRBV28; tentative D call: TRBD2 (5 bases). The CDR3 is made up of 15 amino acids. From germline, CDR1 is MDHEN and CDR2 SYDVKM. Trimming shortened V by 10 bases and J by 3 bases, and 22 bases separated the two germline ends. The CDR3 DNA reads TGTGCCACGGCCCCTCGGACCGGGGAGAACTACGAGCAGTACTTC. The encoded protein is CATAPRTGENYEQYF. Combining the CDR3 with reference TRBV28 and TRBJ2-7 gives the whole variable domain DVKVTQSSRYLVKRTGEKVFLECVQDMDHENMFWYRQDPGLGLRLIYFSYDVKMKEKGDIPEGYSVSREKKERFSLILESASTNQTSMYLCATAPRTGENYEQYFGPGTRLTVT.

This clonotype was observed at least ten times. The genes are TRBV7-2 and TRBJ1-1; 7 bases agree with TRBD1. V gave up 5 bases and J gave up 11 bases; unmatched junction bases: 11. The CDR3 is 13 residues long. Per germline, CDR1 SGHTA and CDR2 FQGNSA. The CDR3 nucleotides are TGTGCCAGCAGCCGCACCCAAACAGGGGAGGCTTTCTTT. This translates into CASSRTQTGEAFF.

Ten or more counts support this clonotype. The V call is TRBV28, the J call TRBJ2-3; TRBD1 matches 9 bases. J was trimmed by 2 bases and V by 4 bases; bases with no gene match: 7. Germline V gene data show CDR1 as MDHEN and CDR2 as SYDVKM. The CDR3 runs 16 residues. The CDR3 here is CASSSPWTGATDTQYF. The CDR3, as DNA: TGTGCCAGCAGTTCCCCCTGGACAGGGGCCACAGATACGCAGTATTTT. Drawing the rest from reference TRBV28 and TRBJ2-3, the complete variable domain is DVKVTQSSRYLVKRTGEKVFLECVQDMDHENMFWYRQDPGLGLRLIYFSYDVKMKEKGDIPEGYSVSREKKERFSLILESASTNQTSMYLCASSSPWTGATDTQYFGPGTRLTVL.

This clonotype appeared many times. The V gene is TRBV30, the J gene TRBJ1-3, with D possibly matching TRBD1 (6 bases). The CDR3 is 13 residues long. The germline CDR1 and CDR2 sequences are GTSNPN and SVGIG (reference sequence). V lost 3 bases and J 1 base, leaving 7 bases between the germline ends. The CDR3 is CAWRGGSGNTIYF. In DNA form, the CDR3 reads TGTGCCTGGAGAGGGGGTTCTGGAAACACCATATATTTT. The full variable domain, rest sourced from reference TRBV30 and TRBJ1-3, is SQTIHQWPATLVQPVGSPLSLECTVEGTSNPNLYWYRQAAGRGLQLLFYSVGIGQISSEVPQNLSASRPQDRQFILSSKKLLLSDSGFYLCAWRGGSGNTIYFGEGSWLTVV.

This clonotype was observed a few times. The V gene is TRBV10-3, the J gene TRBJ2-3, with 10 bases matching TRBD1. CDR1 and CDR2 from the germline V gene are ENHRY and SYGVKD. The length of the CDR3 is 15 residues. With 7 bases clipped from V and 2 bases from J, the junction kept 6 bases outside the gene matches. The CDR3 coding sequence is TGTGCCATCACTCCGACAGGGGGCTTCACAGATACGCAGTATTTT. As protein: CAITPTGGFTDTQYF.

In the case of this clonotype: A clone one base away is much larger, so this may be a read error. The chain couples TRBV29-1 to TRBJ2-7; 13 bases match TRBD2. CDR1 is SQVTM and CDR2 is ANQGSEA in the germline V gene. The V segment lost 7 bases and the J segment 2 bases; nucleotides outside the gene matches: 8. This CDR3 has 15 amino acids. In DNA, the CDR3 is TGCAGCGCCTCACGTGGACTAGCGGGAGCCTACGAGCAGTACTTC. Protein: CSASRGLAGAYEQYF.

This clonotype was found a few times. J is TRBJ1-1 and V is TRBV19; 9 bases fit TRBD1. CDR3 length: 15 amino acids. V trimming: 2 bases; J trimming: 1 base; junction bases outside the gene matches: 2. Germline V gene lookup returns CDR1 LNHDA and CDR2 SQIVND (reference sequence). The CDR3 reads CASSIKGQGNTEAFF. CDR3 sequence (DNA): TGTGCCAGTAGTATAAAGGGACAGGGGAACACTGAAGCTTTCTTT.

This clonotype was observed many times. V and J are TRBV12-3 or TRBV12-4 and TRBJ2-1, with 12 bases fitting TRBD2. CDR3 size: 17 residues. The V and J ends lost 5 bases and 5 bases, in that order; junction bases with no gene match: 10. CDR3 loop: CASSAELAGGSHNEQFF. The CDR3 nucleotides read TGTGCCAGCAGTGCGGAACTAGCGGGAGGTTCCCACAATGAGCAGTTCTTC.

This chain uses TRBV12-3 or TRBV12-4 with TRBJ1-6; D is unclear. CDR3 size: 13 residues. Trimming removed 7 bases from V and 6 bases from J, with 10 bases in between. For the CDR3, the DNA is TGTGCCAGCACGGGAGTCACTAATTCACCCCTCCACTTT. Encoded protein: CASTGVTNSPLHF.

This clonotype appeared many times. J is TRBJ2-1 and V is TRBV7-9, with D unclear. The CDR3 runs to 15 residues. Germline V lookup: CDR1 SEHNR, CDR2 FQNEAQ (reference sequence). The V end was cut by 5 bases, the J end by 7 bases, with 18 bases between. Here the CDR3 DNA reads TGTGCCAGCAGCCCCCCGCCGCGGTTCGGTAATGAGCAGTTCTTC. It encodes CASSPPPRFGNEQFF.